The table lists the clone carrying this TCR beta chain with a count of one. Germline CDR1 is SGHRS and CDR2 is YFSETQ. The V gene lost 0 bases and the J gene lost 0 bases, with 13 bases spanning the gap. The CDR3 is made up of 17 amino acids. The record originates from a study of blood T cell repertoires in COVID-19. Study details: Each recovered donor of Cohort 3 presented with two negative PCRs, clearance, or symptom resolution.

Participant reports of clinical history set cohort assignment. The protocol was immunoSEQ multiplex PCR, while the TCRdb copy is restricted to in-frame clones and leaves out a portion. The sample lists around 200,000 clones; approximately 87% were seen once. This TCR derives from a woman in her fifties or sixties in a cohort exposed to, infected with or recovered from COVID-19 (not recorded which). The rearrangement joins TRBV5-1 to TRBJ2-1, with D possibly being TRBD1 (5 bases). Sequencing was performed on PBMCs or T cells enriched from blood (not recorded which). CDR3 in amino acids: CASSLAVRQSSYNEQFF. CDR3 coding DNA: TGCGCCAGCAGCTTGGCGGTCCGACAGAGCTCCTACAATGAGCAGTTCTTC.